What follows are 10 T cell receptor beta chains derived from one specimen sequenced in a study of blood T cell repertoires in COVID-19. The table came from immunoSEQ multiplex PCR; TCRdb's copy has only in-frame clones and leaves some out. The sample shows 190,000 or so clones, roughly 83% of them seen only once. The material sequenced was PBMCs or T cells enriched from blood (not recorded which). These receptors all come from a woman aged 30 to 39 who had recovered from COVID-19.

The chain uses TRBV7-9 and TRBJ2-2; a weak D match, TRBD2 (6 bases). Germline V gene lookup returns CDR1 SEHNR and CDR2 FQNEAQ (reference sequence). The CDR3 totals 15 residues. V lost 4 bases, J lost 3 bases, and 12 bases lay in between. The CDR3 here is CASSSTSWDTGELFF. CDR3 in DNA: TGTGCCAGCAGCTCGACTAGTTGGGACACCGGGGAGCTGTTTTTT.

The rearrangement joins TRBV3-1 (or the pseudogene TRBV3-2) to TRBJ2-1, with TRBD2 identical over 11 bases. Germline V gene lookup returns CDR1 LGHDT and CDR2 YNNKEL (reference sequence). The CDR3 runs 17 residues. Trimming cost V 1 base and J 4 bases; bases outside gene matches: 6. Written as DNA, the CDR3 is TGTGCCAGCAGCCAAGGGGTAGCGGGAGGGTATTACAATGAGCAGTTCTTC. This gives the protein CASSQGVAGGYYNEQFF.

The chain couples TRBV18 to TRBJ2-7, with D possibly being TRBD2 (6 bases). Deletions cut 6 bases from V and 2 bases from J, with 14 bases between. In germline, CDR1 is KGHSH, CDR2 LQKENI. There are 14 residues in the CDR3. CDR3 protein: CASSSNPGAYEQYF. CDR3 nucleotides: TGTGCCAGCTCCTCGAATCCGGGGGCCTACGAGCAGTACTTC.

The chain carries TRBV5-1 and TRBJ2-5, with TRBD1 matching over 9 bases. CDR1 SGHRS and CDR2 YFSETQ come from the germline V gene. V was pared by 0 bases and J by 3 bases, with 0 bases of the junction left unmatched. The CDR3 sequence is 14 residues long. DNA for the CDR3: TGCGCCAGCAGCTTGGGGACAGGGGAAGAGACCCAGTACTTC. Translated: CASSLGTGEETQYF. The full variable domain, in which reference TRBV5-1 and TRBJ2-5 provide the parts outside the CDR3, is KAGVTQTPRYLIKTRGQQVTLSCSPISGHRSVSWYQQTPGQGLQFLFEYFSETQRNKGNFPGRFSGRQFSNSRSEMNVSTLELGDSALYLCASSLGTGEETQYFGPGTRLLVL.

The CDR3 sequence is CASSLGDGTGYLYEQYF. CDR3 DNA sequence: TGTGCCAGCAGCTTAGGGGATGGGACAGGGTATTTGTACGAGCAGTACTTC. This chain connects TRBV7-9 to TRBJ2-7, with 9 bases identical to TRBD1. V shed 1 base, J shed 4 bases, and the junction held 11 bases outside the gene matches. CDR1 is SEHNR and CDR2 is FQNEAQ in the germline V gene (reference sequence). This CDR3 is 17 amino acids long.

The J gene is TRBJ2-1, the V gene TRBV5-1; 12 bases align to TRBD2. The V and J ends lost 0 bases and 0 bases, in that order; junction bases with no gene match: 7. Germline V gene sequence: CDR1 SGHRS, CDR2 YFSETQ. The CDR3 runs to 19 residues. The CDR3 spells CASSLGQRLAGDSYNEQFF. The CDR3 bases are TGCGCCAGCAGCTTGGGGCAGAGACTAGCGGGAGACTCCTACAATGAGCAGTTCTTC.

The V gene is TRBV6-5, the J gene TRBJ2-5; 7 nucleotides match TRBD2. The junction had 7 bases not matched to a gene; V was cut back by 5 bases and J by 1 base. The CDR3 spans 15 residues. CDR1 and CDR2 from the germline V gene are MNHEY and SVGAGI. CDR3: CASSSRSGTQETQYF. The CDR3 bases are TGTGCCAGCAGTAGCAGAAGCGGGACCCAAGAGACCCAGTACTTC.

V usage is TRBV4-2 and J usage is TRBJ2-1, with a possible D match to TRBD1 (6 bases). V lost 8 bases to trimming and J lost 5 bases, with 19 bases between them. The CDR3 extends over 15 amino acids. From germline, CDR1 is LGHNA and CDR2 YNFKEQ. The chain's CDR3 is CASGSVTGVDNEQFF. The CDR3 nucleotides are TGTGCCAGCGGATCAGTGACAGGCGTCGACAATGAGCAGTTCTTC.

The J gene is TRBJ2-3, the V gene TRBV2, with 12 bases aligning to TRBD2. The CDR3 length is 20 residues. The germline V gene encodes CDR1 SNHLY and CDR2 FYNNEI. V shed 0 bases and J 2 bases; nucleotides not matched to a gene: 12. CDR3 protein: CASSEASGIGLAGFTDTQYF. In DNA, the CDR3 is TGTGCCAGCAGTGAAGCGTCAGGGATCGGACTAGCGGGATTCACAGATACGCAGTATTTT.

This chain links TRBV2 with TRBJ1-2, with 7 bases matching TRBD1. Per the germline V gene, CDR1 is SNHLY and CDR2 is FYNNEI. The CDR3 contains 12 residues. Trimming cost V 9 bases and J 4 bases; bases outside gene matches: 5. The CDR3, as DNA: TGTGCCAGTAACCGGGACAGCTATGGCTACACCTTC. Amino acids: CASNRDSYGYTF.